Listed here are 17 T cell receptor beta chains from one sample, sequenced in a study of neurological immune-mediated disorders. One entry per CDR3 protein results from TCRdb running MiXCR on the 5' RACE reads. Here the sample spans 65,000 to 80,000 distinct CDR3 sequences, roughly 4.4% being singletons. The specimen was PBMCs. All receptors come from a woman between 65 and 79 years old with multiple sclerosis.

This clonotype has ten or more counts. The chain links TRBV5-6 to TRBJ2-5; TRBD1 matches 7 bases. CDR3 length: 15 amino acids. The ends lost 4 bases at V and 4 bases at J; junction bases unmatched: 10. Germline V gene data show CDR1 as SGHDT and CDR2 as YYEEEE. The CDR3 loop reads CASSLVGGPGETQYF. The DNA for the CDR3 is TGTGCCAGCAGCCTGGTAGGGGGCCCGGGAGAGACCCAGTACTTC.

This clonotype was found a few times. The V gene is TRBV20-1, the J gene TRBJ2-1; the match to TRBD1 covers 7 bases. Germline trimming cut 2 bases from V and 3 bases from J; bases unmatched to any gene: 4. Looked up from germline, CDR1 is DFQATT and CDR2 is SNEGSKA (reference sequence). This CDR3 spans 14 amino acids. The CDR3 DNA reads TGCAGTGCTAGACGACAGGGCGTCTACAATGAGCAGTTCTTC. Protein product: CSARRQGVYNEQFF.

This clonotype has ten or more counts. The chain has TRBV5-1 and TRBJ2-7; a weak D match, TRBD1 (7 bases). From germline, CDR1 is SGHRS and CDR2 YFSETQ. Trimming cost V 4 bases and J 3 bases, with 11 bases left between them. This CDR3 has 13 amino acids. This CDR3 reads CASSGGTVYEQYF. In DNA form, the CDR3 reads TGCGCCAGCAGCGGCGGGACAGTCTACGAGCAGTACTTC. The variable domain in full, with the rest retrieved from reference TRBV5-1 and TRBJ2-7, is KAGVTQTPRYLIKTRGQQVTLSCSPISGHRSVSWYQQTPGQGLQFLFEYFSETQRNKGNFPGRFSGRQFSNSRSEMNVSTLELGDSALYLCASSGGTVYEQYFGPGTRLTVT.

This clonotype turned up a few times. The chain combines TRBV5-1 with TRBJ2-1; 9 bases are a match to TRBD1. The CDR3 covers 16 residues. Germline CDR1 reads SGHRS; CDR2 reads YFSETQ. Trimming took 0 bases from V and 3 from J; bases not matched to a gene: 4. The CDR3 is CASSLVGTGSYNEQFF. The CDR3 bases are TGCGCCAGCAGCTTGGTAGGGACAGGGAGCTACAATGAGCAGTTCTTC.

This clonotype was observed at least ten times. The rearrangement joins TRBV20-1 to TRBJ1-5; D is unclear. The CDR3 sequence is 13 residues long. Germline assignment: CDR1 DFQATT and CDR2 SNEGSKA (reference sequence). V gave up 3 bases and J gave up 0 bases, with 6 bases separating them. For the CDR3, the DNA is TGCAGTGCTAGGGGCGTTAGCAATCAGCCCCAGCATTTT. Translated, it gives CSARGVSNQPQHF.

This clonotype was counted between two and nine times. This chain connects TRBV6-1 to TRBJ1-2; D remains unclear. Between the trimmed V and J ends, which lost 3 bases and 3 bases, there was a span of 11 bases. The CDR3 runs 14 residues. Germline V gives CDR1 MNHNS, CDR2 SASEGT. The CDR3, as DNA: TGTGCCAGCAGTGATTCCCACGGGGACTATGGCTACACCTTC. It codes for CASSDSHGDYGYTF.

This clonotype was counted at least ten times. This rearrangement joins TRBV6-5 to TRBJ1-6, with 9 nucleotides matching TRBD1. The germline gives CDR1 MNHEY, CDR2 SVGAGI. V trimming: 6 bases; J trimming: 9 bases; junction bases outside the gene matches: 9. The CDR3 sequence is 15 residues long. CDR3 nucleotides: TGTGCCAGCAGCGTAACAGGGGGCCGTGGTTCACCCCTCCACTTT. It codes for CASSVTGGRGSPLHF.

At least ten counts were recorded for this clonotype. J is TRBJ2-2 and V is TRBV5-1; D is unresolved. This CDR3 has 15 residues. The germline V gene encodes CDR1 SGHRS and CDR2 YFSETQ. V shed 4 bases and J shed 0 bases, with 10 bases lying between them. CDR3 in amino acids: CASSIPSANTGELFF. The CDR3 DNA follows: TGCGCCAGCAGCATACCATCCGCGAACACCGGGGAGCTGTTTTTT.

This clonotype was observed many times. This chain uses TRBV7-8 with TRBJ2-7; 10 nucleotides match TRBD2. V shed 2 bases and J 1 base; nucleotides not matched to a gene: 5. The length of the CDR3 is 16 residues. Looked up from germline, CDR1 is SGHVS and CDR2 is FQNEAQ. For the CDR3, the DNA is TGTGCCAGCAGCTTAACCGCTAGCGGGGGATCCTACGAGCAGTACTTC. As protein: CASSLTASGGSYEQYF.

A note on this clonotype: At one end the junction does not follow the germline gene, possibly because of a read error. This sequence joins TRBV7-9 and TRBJ2-2, with D possibly called TRBD1 or TRBD2 (5 bases each). CDR3 length: 15 residues. Germline CDR1 SEHNR, CDR2 FQNEAQ (reference sequence). The CDR3 region has the DNA TGTGCCAGCACCCCAGGGCCCGGGAACACCAGGGAGCTGTTTTTT. It translates to CASTPGPGNTRELFF. The entire variable domain, with the rest obtained from reference TRBV7-9 and TRBJ2-2, is as follows: DTGVSQNPRHKITKRGQNVTFRCDPISEHNRLYWYRQTLGQGPEFLTYFQNEAQLEKSRLLSDRFSAERPKGSFSTLEIQRTEQGDSAMYLCASTPGPGNTRELFFGEGSRLTVL.

In its sample, this clonotype was seen a few times. The CDR3 DNA is TGTGCCAGCAGCTTAGAACCTAGCCGCCTCCAGACCCAGTACTTC. This translates into CASSLEPSRLQTQYF. V gene TRBV7-2 combines with J gene TRBJ2-5, with D possibly matching TRBD2 (5 bases). CDR1 SGHTA and CDR2 FQGNSA come from the germline V gene. The CDR3 contains 15 residues. Deletions cut 1 base from V and 6 bases from J, with 15 bases between. The full variable domain, rest sourced from reference TRBV7-2 and TRBJ2-5, is GAGVSQSPSNKVTEKGKDVELRCDPISGHTALYWYRQSLGQGLEFLIYFQGNSAPDKSGLPSDRFSAERTGGSVSTLTIQRTQQEDSAVYLCASSLEPSRLQTQYFGPGTRLLVL.

This clonotype showed up many times. This chain links TRBV7-2 with TRBJ1-3, with D unresolved. The CDR3 contains 15 residues. V shed 3 bases and J shed 0 bases, with 9 bases lying between them. In germline, CDR1 is SGHTA, CDR2 FQGNSA. In nucleotides, the CDR3 is TGTGCCAGCAGCTTCACGGCTAGCTCTGGAAACACCATATATTTT. Encoded protein: CASSFTASSGNTIYF. Full variable domain (rest looked up from reference TRBV7-2 and TRBJ1-3): GAGVSQSPSNKVTEKGKDVELRCDPISGHTALYWYRQSLGQGLEFLIYFQGNSAPDKSGLPSDRFSAERTGGSVSTLTIQRTQQEDSAVYLCASSFTASSGNTIYFGEGSWLTVV.

The rearrangement links TRBV20-1 to TRBJ2-2; 10 nucleotides agree with TRBD1. The germline CDR1 and CDR2 sequences are DFQATT and SNEGSKA (reference sequence). Trimming at V came to 2 bases and at J to 6 bases, leaving 6 bases not matched to a gene. The CDR3 has 15 amino acids. CDR3 region: CSARRDRGLSGELFF. The CDR3, as DNA: TGCAGTGCTAGAAGGGACAGGGGTTTGTCCGGGGAGCTGTTTTTT.

The table lists this clonotype with many counts. The rearrangement links TRBV5-1 to TRBJ2-5; perhaps TRBD2 as D (5 bases). The V end lost 4 bases, the J end lost 5 bases, and 18 bases lay between the germline ends. This CDR3 has 15 residues. Germline CDR1 SGHRS, CDR2 YFSETQ. CDR3 protein: CASSHQRSREETQYF. CDR3 DNA sequence: TGCGCCAGCAGCCACCAGCGGTCGAGGGAGGAGACCCAGTACTTC.

The chain has TRBV20-1 and TRBJ2-6, with 9 bases identical to TRBD2. Germline CDR1 is DFQATT and CDR2 is SNEGSKA (reference sequence). J was trimmed by 4 bases and V by 3 bases; bases with no gene match: 7. This CDR3 is built from 16 residues. CDR3 sequence: CSASPAGGAGANVLTF. In DNA form, the CDR3 reads TGCAGTGCTAGCCCAGCGGGAGGTGCAGGGGCCAACGTCCTGACTTTC.

The gene calls are TRBV7-3 and TRBJ2-3; the match to TRBD2 covers 13 bases. V shed 4 bases and J 3 bases; nucleotides not matched to a gene: 7. CDR3 length: 17 residues. Germline V gene data show CDR1 as SGHTA and CDR2 as FQGTGA. The CDR3 coding sequence is TGTGCCAGCAGCTCCGGACTAGCGGGAGTTAAGACAGATACGCAGTATTTT. Its translation is CASSSGLAGVKTDTQYF.

This clonotype occurred many times. The chain has TRBV12-3 or TRBV12-4 and TRBJ2-5; TRBD2 is a possible D gene (6 bases). The CDR3 contains 14 residues. Trimming shortened V by 6 bases and J by 2 bases, and 13 bases separated the two germline ends. The chain's CDR3 is CASSDLAVQETQYF. For the CDR3, the DNA is TGTGCCAGCAGCGACTTAGCGGTTCAAGAGACCCAGTACTTC.